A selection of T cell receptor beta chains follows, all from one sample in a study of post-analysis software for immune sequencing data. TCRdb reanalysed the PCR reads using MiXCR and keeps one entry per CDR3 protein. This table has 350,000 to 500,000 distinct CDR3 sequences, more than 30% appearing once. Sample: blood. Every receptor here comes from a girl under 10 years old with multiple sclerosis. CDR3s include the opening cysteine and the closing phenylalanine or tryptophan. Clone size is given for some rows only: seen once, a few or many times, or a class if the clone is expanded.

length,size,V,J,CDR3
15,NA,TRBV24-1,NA,CATSDFGQGGETQYF
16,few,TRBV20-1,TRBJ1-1,CSAQNLGTDLNTEAFF
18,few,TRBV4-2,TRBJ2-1,CASSHRLRDSTVYNEQFF
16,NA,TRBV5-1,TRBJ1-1,CASSLEAGFGSTEAFF
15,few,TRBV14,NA,CASSQDEQFQETQYF
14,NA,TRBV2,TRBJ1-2,CASSEVIGTGGYTF
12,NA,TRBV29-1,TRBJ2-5,CSADRQSETQYF
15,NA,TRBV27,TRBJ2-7,CASSPSGDRGYEQYF
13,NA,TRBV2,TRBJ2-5,CASKWDFQETQYF
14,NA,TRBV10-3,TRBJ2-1,CAISLGGSDNEQFF
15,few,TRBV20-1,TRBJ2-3,CSARDFKRGTDTQYF
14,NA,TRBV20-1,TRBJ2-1,CSAVVRSSNNEQFF
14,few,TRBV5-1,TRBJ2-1,CASSWGDEHNEQFF
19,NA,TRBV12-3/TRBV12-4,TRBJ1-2,CASRYLHFDRGLGNYGYTF
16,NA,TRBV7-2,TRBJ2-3,CASSLGPGQSTDTQYF
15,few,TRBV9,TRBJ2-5,CASSPREFGGETQYF